A single sample gave rise to the 22 T cell receptor beta chains below, sequenced in a study of blood T cell repertoires in COVID-19. Some clones are missing from TCRdb's copy, which holds only in-frame ones; the method was immunoSEQ multiplex PCR. This table has over 100,000 clones, 85% appearing once. Sequencing was performed on peripheral blood. The receptors were gathered from a man aged 80 or over with acute or convalescent COVID-19.

The CDR3 nucleotides are TGCGCCAGCAGCTTAGCGGGAAATCGAACCGGTACGCAGTATTTT. Its translation: CASSLAGNRTGTQYF. The chain joins TRBV5-1 to TRBJ2-3; TRBD2 matches at 7 bases. The V gene end was trimmed by 2 bases and the J gene end by 8 bases; junction bases not matched to a gene: 11. This CDR3 has 15 residues. In germline, CDR1 is SGHRS, CDR2 YFSETQ.

The chain carries TRBV7-2 and TRBJ1-5; D is unresolved. The germline V gene has CDR1 SGHTA and CDR2 FQGNSA. The CDR3 runs 16 residues. The V end was cut by 1 base, the J end by 2 bases, with 12 bases between. The CDR3 loop reads CASSLEVVARNQPQHF. The CDR3, as DNA: TGTGCCAGCAGCTTAGAGGTGGTAGCACGCAATCAGCCCCAGCATTTT.

The chain recombines TRBV29-1 with TRBJ1-2; 9 bases align to TRBD1. With V trimmed by 1 base and J by 2 bases, 2 bases remained unmatched. Germline CDR1 and CDR2: SQVTM and ANQGSEA. CDR3 length: 14 residues. For the CDR3, the DNA is TGCAGCGTTGAAGCAGGACAGGGGAACTATGGCTACACCTTC. It yields the protein CSVEAGQGNYGYTF.

The V gene is TRBV2, the J gene TRBJ2-5; 7 nucleotides align to TRBD1. CDR1 and CDR2 from the germline V gene are SNHLY and FYNNEI. The CDR3 covers 13 residues. J gave up 5 bases and V 8 bases, and 8 bases lay outside the gene matches. CDR3 nucleotides: TGTGCCAGCGCGGACGGCAGGGGGGAGACCCAGTACTTC. Its protein product is CASADGRGETQYF.

This chain uses TRBV19 with TRBJ1-6, with D possibly matching TRBD1 (6 bases). Germline V gene lookup returns CDR1 LNHDA and CDR2 SQIVND (reference sequence). The V end was cut by 6 bases, the J end by 11 bases, with 14 bases between. The CDR3 loop spans 13 amino acids. The CDR3 nucleotides are TGTGCCAGTAGGGCCGGGACAACGGCACCCCTCCACTTT. This sequence encodes CASRAGTTAPLHF. Looking up the rest from reference TRBV19 and TRBJ1-6 gives the full variable domain: DGGITQSPKYLFRKEGQNVTLSCEQNLNHDAMYWYRQDPGQGLRLIYYSQIVNDFQKGDIAEGYSVSREKKESFPLTVTSAQKNPTAFYLCASRAGTTAPLHFGNGTRLTVT.

This chain joins TRBV3-1 (or the pseudogene TRBV3-2) and TRBJ1-3, with D hard to call. This CDR3 is 12 amino acids long. Per the germline V gene, CDR1 is LGHDT and CDR2 is YNNKEL (reference sequence). V was trimmed by 1 base and J by 16 bases, leaving 14 bases between them. The CDR3, as DNA: TGTGCCAGCAGCCAAGTTGATGCGGCAGTCTATTTT. It yields the protein CASSQVDAAVYF.

The V and J genes are TRBV28 and TRBJ1-2; 7 nucleotides match TRBD1. This CDR3 is built from 14 residues. Losses at the gene ends were 8 bases for V and 4 bases for J; bases not matched to a gene: 10. Germline V gives CDR1 MDHEN, CDR2 SYDVKM. The CDR3 coding sequence is TGTGCCAGCCTCGGACAGGAGCGTATCTATGGCTACACCTTC. Translation: CASLGQERIYGYTF.

This clone was seen more than once but under ten times. The chain joins TRBV7-3 to TRBJ2-7, with 13 bases aligning to TRBD2. CDR1 SGHTA and CDR2 FQGTGA come from the germline V gene. The CDR3 covers 15 residues. Trimming removed 5 bases from V and 3 bases from J; junction bases left unmatched: 4. CDR3 region: CASSKGLAGFYEQYF. CDR3 DNA sequence: TGTGCCAGCAGCAAGGGACTAGCGGGATTCTACGAGCAGTACTTC.

This chain uses TRBV7-2 with TRBJ2-4, with 9 bases lining up with TRBD2. V shed 1 base, J shed 4 bases, and the junction held 5 bases outside the gene matches. The CDR3 sequence is 16 residues long. CDR1 and CDR2 (germline): SGHTA, FQGNSA. The CDR3 region is CASSLGLAEDKNIQYF. The CDR3, as DNA: TGTGCCAGCAGCTTAGGACTAGCGGAGGATAAAAACATTCAGTACTTC.

This sequence joins TRBV6-4 and TRBJ2-7; 7 positions agree with TRBD1. V trimming: 4 bases; J trimming: 2 bases; junction bases outside the gene matches: 5. The CDR3 runs 14 residues. Germline CDR1 and CDR2: MRHNA and SNTAGT. The CDR3 DNA follows: TGTGCCAGCAGTGCGAGGACAGGAGCCTACGAGCAGTACTTC. Residues: CASSARTGAYEQYF.

V and J are TRBV2 and TRBJ1-1; D is ambiguous. The CDR3 length is 14 residues. Germline CDR1 and CDR2: SNHLY and FYNNEI. Trimming took 6 bases from V and 3 from J, leaving 14 bases between them. The CDR3 coding sequence is TGTGCCAGCAGCCGAGGGCAGATCTACACTGAAGCTTTCTTT. Its translation is CASSRGQIYTEAFF.

This chain links TRBV7-9 with TRBJ1-2; D possibly corresponds to TRBD1 (5 bases). The CDR3 has 14 residues. Germline V lookup: CDR1 SEHNR, CDR2 FQNEAQ (reference sequence). V was shortened by 1 base and J by 10 bases, with 16 bases between the two germline ends. The CDR3 coding sequence is TGTGCCAGCAGCTTAGAGGGGTTTTTTCCTCACTACACCTTC. This sequence encodes CASSLEGFFPHYTF.

V is TRBV9 and J is TRBJ2-2, with 9 bases lining up with TRBD1. Looked up from germline, CDR1 is SGDLS and CDR2 is YYNGEE. This CDR3 has 16 amino acids. Trimming took 3 bases from V and 5 from J; bases not matched to a gene: 8. The CDR3 sequence: CASSGRTGDVTGELFF. DNA of the CDR3: TGTGCCAGCAGCGGGAGGACAGGGGATGTGACCGGGGAGCTGTTTTTT.

V gene TRBV5-1 combines with J gene TRBJ1-1; D call uncertain. The CDR3 consists of 15 residues. Germline lookup yields CDR1 SGHRS and CDR2 YFSETQ. V lost 4 bases and J lost 0, with 13 bases in between. The CDR3 spells CASSPWPTMNTEAFF. CDR3 nucleotide sequence: TGCGCCAGCAGCCCCTGGCCCACCATGAACACTGAAGCTTTCTTT.

The rearrangement joins TRBV19 to TRBJ1-2; tentative D call: TRBD1 (6 bases). Per germline, CDR1 LNHDA and CDR2 SQIVND (reference sequence). The CDR3 has 18 residues. Trimming shortened V by 0 bases and J by 0 bases, and 17 bases separated the two germline ends. The CDR3 bases are TGTGCCAGTAGTATAGAAGGGACATGGACTTCCCCTAACTATGGCTACACCTTC. This sequence encodes CASSIEGTWTSPNYGYTF.

This clone was recorded a few times. This chain links TRBV5-6 with TRBJ2-2; 7 nucleotides match TRBD2. Per germline, CDR1 SGHDT and CDR2 YYEEEE. The ends lost 0 bases at V and 1 base at J; junction bases unmatched: 3. This CDR3 has 16 amino acids. The CDR3 nucleotides are TGTGCCAGCAGCTTGGCCGCGGGAGTGAACACCGGGGAGCTGTTTTTT. Protein: CASSLAAGVNTGELFF. The whole variable domain, filled in from reference TRBV5-6 and TRBJ2-2, reads DAGVTQSPTHLIKTRGQQVTLRCSPKSGHDTVSWYQQALGQGPQFIFQYYEEEERQRGNFPDRFSGHQFPNYSSELNVNALLLGDSALYLCASSLAAGVNTGELFFGEGSRLTVL.

CDR3 in amino acids: CASSLARGLEAFF. The CDR3 nucleotides are TGTGCCAGCAGCTTAGCCCGGGGTTTAGAAGCTTTCTTT. The gene calls are TRBV7-2 and TRBJ1-1; D is unresolved. This CDR3 region has 13 residues. V was shortened by 0 bases and J by 8 bases, with 10 bases between the two germline ends. The germline V gene has CDR1 SGHTA and CDR2 FQGNSA.

This clone was observed once. The chain links TRBV3-1 (or the pseudogene TRBV3-2) to TRBJ2-1, with 12 bases that match TRBD2. CDR1 is LGHDT, CDR2 YNNKEL, per germline (reference sequence). The CDR3 is 16 residues long. Trimming took 4 bases from V and 4 from J; bases not matched to a gene: 5. This CDR3 is CASSPRLAGEYNEQFF. Here the CDR3 DNA reads TGTGCCAGCAGCCCTCGACTAGCGGGAGAATACAATGAGCAGTTCTTC.

This clone was seen a few times. The rearrangement joins TRBV7-2 to TRBJ1-6; D gene ambiguous. Looked up from germline, CDR1 is SGHTA and CDR2 is FQGNSA. The CDR3 spans 12 residues. V was trimmed by 7 bases and J by 9 bases, leaving 10 bases between them. CDR3 in amino acids: CASTAYGSPLHF. The DNA for the CDR3 is TGTGCCAGCACCGCTTACGGTTCACCCCTCCACTTT.

The J gene is TRBJ1-2, the V gene TRBV10-3; D is unclear. The V gene lost 4 bases and the J gene lost 2 bases, with 14 bases spanning the gap. Germline V gene sequence: CDR1 ENHRY, CDR2 SYGVKD. CDR3 size: 15 residues. Written as DNA, the CDR3 is TGTGCCATCAGTGGGCAAGCACTAGGAAACTATGGCTACACCTTC. It specifies CAISGQALGNYGYTF.

This clone has a single count. The V and J genes are TRBV12-3 or TRBV12-4 and TRBJ2-7; 7 positions match TRBD2. With 5 bases clipped from V and 7 bases from J, the junction kept 8 bases outside the gene matches. This CDR3 has 13 residues. The CDR3 DNA reads as TGTGCCAGCAGTCGACTAGCACCCGTGGAGCAGTACTTC. Its protein is CASSRLAPVEQYF.

This rearrangement joins TRBV18 to TRBJ2-3; 7 bases fit TRBD2. Germline V gene lookup returns CDR1 KGHSH and CDR2 LQKENI. The V and J ends lost 8 bases and 0 bases, in that order; junction bases with no gene match: 11. This CDR3 has 16 residues. As DNA, the CDR3 is TGTGCCAGCCAAACGCCGGGGGGAGCAAGCACAGATACGCAGTATTTT. Residues: CASQTPGGASTDTQYF.